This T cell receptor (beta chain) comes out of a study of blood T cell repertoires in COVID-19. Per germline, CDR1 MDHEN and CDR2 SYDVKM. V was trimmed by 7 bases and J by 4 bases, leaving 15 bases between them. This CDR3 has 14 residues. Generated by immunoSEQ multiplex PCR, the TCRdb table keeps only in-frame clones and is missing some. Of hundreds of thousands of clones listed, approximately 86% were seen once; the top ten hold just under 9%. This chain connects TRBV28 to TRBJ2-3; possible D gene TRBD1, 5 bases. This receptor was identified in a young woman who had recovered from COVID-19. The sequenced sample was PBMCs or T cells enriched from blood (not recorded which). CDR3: CASKPRVGADTQYF. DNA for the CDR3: TGTGCCAGCAAGCCCAGGGTCGGCGCAGATACGCAGTATTTT.